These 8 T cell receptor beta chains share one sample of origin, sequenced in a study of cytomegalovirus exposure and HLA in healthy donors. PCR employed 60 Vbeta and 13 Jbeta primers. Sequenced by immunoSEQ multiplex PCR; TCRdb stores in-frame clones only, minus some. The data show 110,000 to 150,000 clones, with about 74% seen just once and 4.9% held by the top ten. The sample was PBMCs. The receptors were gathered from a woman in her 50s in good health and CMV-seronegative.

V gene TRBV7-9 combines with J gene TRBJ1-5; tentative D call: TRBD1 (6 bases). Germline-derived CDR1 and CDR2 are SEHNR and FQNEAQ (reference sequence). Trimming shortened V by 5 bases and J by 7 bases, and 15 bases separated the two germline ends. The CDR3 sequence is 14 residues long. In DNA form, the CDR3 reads TGTGCCAGCAGCCAACAGGGAGAGAACCAGCCCCAGCATTTT. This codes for CASSQQGENQPQHF.

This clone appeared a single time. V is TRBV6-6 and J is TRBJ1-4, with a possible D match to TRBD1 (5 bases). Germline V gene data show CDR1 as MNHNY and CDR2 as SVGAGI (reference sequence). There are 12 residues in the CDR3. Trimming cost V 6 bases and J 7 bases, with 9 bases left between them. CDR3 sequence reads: CASSPQGEKLFF. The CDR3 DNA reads TGTGCCAGCAGCCCTCAGGGTGAAAAACTGTTTTTT.

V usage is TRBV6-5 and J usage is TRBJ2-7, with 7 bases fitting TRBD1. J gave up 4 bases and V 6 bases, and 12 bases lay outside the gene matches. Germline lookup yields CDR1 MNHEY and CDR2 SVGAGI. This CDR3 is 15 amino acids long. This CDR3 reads CASRYPGTELYEQYF. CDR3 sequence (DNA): TGTGCCAGCAGATACCCCGGGACAGAACTTTACGAGCAGTACTTC.

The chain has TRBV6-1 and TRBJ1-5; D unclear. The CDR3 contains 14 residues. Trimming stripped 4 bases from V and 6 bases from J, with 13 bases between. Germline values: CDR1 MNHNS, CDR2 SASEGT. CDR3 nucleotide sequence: TGTGCCAGCAGTGTAGTGAGGGTTGGTCAGCCCCAGCATTTT. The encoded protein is CASSVVRVGQPQHF.

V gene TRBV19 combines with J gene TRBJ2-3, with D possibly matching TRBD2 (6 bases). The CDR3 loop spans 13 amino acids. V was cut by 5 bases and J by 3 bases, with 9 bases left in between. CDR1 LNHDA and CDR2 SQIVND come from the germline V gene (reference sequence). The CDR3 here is CASSPGRTDTQYF. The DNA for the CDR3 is TGTGCCAGTAGTCCGGGGAGGACAGATACGCAGTATTTT.

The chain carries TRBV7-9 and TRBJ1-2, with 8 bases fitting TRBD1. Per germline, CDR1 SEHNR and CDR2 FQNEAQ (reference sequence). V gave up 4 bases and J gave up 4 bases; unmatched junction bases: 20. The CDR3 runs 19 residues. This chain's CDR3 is CASSSSSRTGTFGVYGYTF. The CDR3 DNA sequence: TGTGCCAGCAGCTCATCAAGTAGGACAGGGACATTCGGCGTCTATGGCTACACCTTC. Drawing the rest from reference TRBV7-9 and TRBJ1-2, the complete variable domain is DTGVSQNPRHKITKRGQNVTFRCDPISEHNRLYWYRQTLGQGPEFLTYFQNEAQLEKSRLLSDRFSAERPKGSFSTLEIQRTEQGDSAMYLCASSSSSRTGTFGVYGYTFGSGTRLTVV.

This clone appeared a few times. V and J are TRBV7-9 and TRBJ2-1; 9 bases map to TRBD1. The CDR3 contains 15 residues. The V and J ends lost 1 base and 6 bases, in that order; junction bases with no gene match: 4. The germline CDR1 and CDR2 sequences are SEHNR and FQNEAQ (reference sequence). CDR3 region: CASSLGDREANEQFF. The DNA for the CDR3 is TGTGCCAGCAGCTTAGGGGACAGGGAGGCCAATGAGCAGTTCTTC. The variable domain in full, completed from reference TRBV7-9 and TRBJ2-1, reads DTGVSQNPRHKITKRGQNVTFRCDPISEHNRLYWYRQTLGQGPEFLTYFQNEAQLEKSRLLSDRFSAERPKGSFSTLEIQRTEQGDSAMYLCASSLGDREANEQFFGPGTRLTVL.

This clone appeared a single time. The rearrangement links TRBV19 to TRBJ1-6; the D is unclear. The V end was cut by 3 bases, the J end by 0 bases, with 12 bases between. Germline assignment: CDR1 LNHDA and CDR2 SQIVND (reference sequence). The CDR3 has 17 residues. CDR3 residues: CASSIQSRSSYNSPLHF. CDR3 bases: TGTGCCAGTAGTATTCAGAGCCGGAGCTCCTATAATTCACCCCTCCACTTT.